These T cell receptor beta chains were read from a single sample in a study of CD8+CD57+ T cells in acquired aplastic anemia. TCRdb re-derived calls from the reads in MiXCR, one entry per CDR3 protein. The sample lists hundreds of thousands of distinct CDR3 sequences, around 33% occurring once. The sequencing input was sorted CD4+, CD8+, or CD8+CD57+ T cells (not recorded which) from PBMCs. The source of these receptors is a human donor with aplastic anemia. Each CDR3 is given with its conserved first and last residue. The order of the fields is J gene, V gene, D gene, clone size, CDR3 DNA, CDR3 protein. A D gene is named only where the DNA matches it firmly. Size values are once, few and many counts, or a class for expanded clones, and some rows have none.

>TRBJ2-7|TRBV6-1|.|many
TGTGCCAGCAACGCCGTCCTTAGTGCCCCCGAGCAGTACTTC
CASNAVLSAPEQYF
>TRBJ1-6|TRBV25-1|TRBD1|.
TGTGCCAGCAGTTTGAACAGGGGGTCCTATAATTCACCCCTCCACTTT
CASSLNRGSYNSPLHF
>TRBJ1-1|TRBV14|TRBD1|.
TGCGCCAGCAGCCTAGGGACAGGGGGTCTAAAAGCTTTCTTT
CASSLGTGGLKAFF
>TRBJ1-5|TRBV15|.|many
TGTGCCACCAGCAGAGTTCAGGAAGACAATCAGCCCCAGCATTTT
CATSRVQEDNQPQHF
>TRBJ1-4|TRBV7-7|.|many
TGTGCTAGCAGCTTAGCAACTAATGAAAAACTGTTTTTT
CASSLATNEKLFF
>TRBJ1-3|TRBV5-5|TRBD1|few
TGTGCCAGCAGCTTGCAGGGGGCGAGGGGAAACACCATATATTTT
CASSLQGARGNTIYF
>TRBJ1-5|TRBV25-1|TRBD1|few
TGTGCCAGCAGTCCCAGGGGGCAAGGAAGCAATCAGCTCCAGCATTTT
CASSPRGQGSNQLQHF
>TRBJ2-5|TRBV25-1|TRBD2|many
TGTGCCAGCAGCTTAGCGGGGGGAGGTAGAGAGACCCAGTACTTC
CASSLAGGGRETQYF
>TRBJ2-1|TRBV14|.|few
TGTGCCAGCAGCCAAGCGCGTTGGGAGCAGTTCTTC
CASSQARWEQFF
>TRBJ1-3|TRBV5-1|.|few
TGCGCCAGCAGCCCAGCCCAGGGGTCGCCTGGAAACACCATATATTTT
CASSPAQGSPGNTIYF
>TRBJ1-2|TRBV25-1|TRBD1|.
TGTGCCAGCAGTGAGAAGTTGGGAGGGGGCTATGGGGGCTACACCTTC
CASSEKLGGGYGGYTF
>TRBJ1-1|TRBV7-2|.|.
TGTGCCAGCAGCTTAGTTTACGACCCTGAAGCTTTCTTT
CASSLVYDPEAFF
>TRBJ1-5|TRBV7-2|.|.
TGTGCCAGCAGCCCCCCGAGTCAGCCCCAGCATTTT
CASSPPSQPQHF
>TRBJ2-7|TRBV4-1|.|.
TGCGCCAGCAGCCAAGATTTGATTCCCTACGAGCAGTACTTC
CASSQDLIPYEQYF
>TRBJ2-2|TRBV10-3|.|.
TGTGCCATCAGTTTAGGATCGGGGAACACCGGGGAGCTGTTTTTT
CAISLGSGNTGELFF
>TRBJ1-3|TRBV4-2|.|once
TGTGCCAGCAGCGCAAGAAGTCAGGAATCTGGAGACACCATATATTTT
CASSARSQESGDTIYF
>TRBJ1-3|TRBV10-3|.|.
TGTGCCATCAGAGAAGGACCGACAGGAAACAGCATATACTTT
CAIREGPTGNSIYF
>TRBJ1-1|TRBV9|TRBD1|.
TGTGCCAGCAGCTTCGTAGACAGGGGCACTGAAGCTTTCTTT
CASSFVDRGTEAFF
>TRBJ2-1|TRBV20-1|TRBD2|.
TGCAGTGCCCTAAACCCCATGTCCAGCGGGGGACAAAATGAGCAGTTCTTC
CSALNPMSSGGQNEQFF
>TRBJ1-4|TRBV10-2|.|many
TGCGCCAGCACGGGACGACCGTACGGAAAACTGTTTTTT
CASTGRPYGKLFF
>TRBJ2-5|TRBV29-1|TRBD2|.
TGCAGCGCTCCTTTAGCGGGGGGCCCCCGAGAGACCCAGTACTTC
CSAPLAGGPRETQYF
>TRBJ2-1|TRBV4-2|TRBD2|.
TGTGCCAGCACCCCAAGAGGCGGGGGGTTGTACAATGAGCAGTTCTTC
CASTPRGGGLYNEQFF
>TRBJ2-5|TRBV20-1|.|.
TGCAGTGCTCCGAAGACCCAGTACTTC
CSAPKTQYF
>TRBJ2-5|TRBV2|TRBD2|many
TGTGCCAGCGTCGCTAGCGGGGGGCCTGAGACCCAGTACTTC
CASVASGGPETQYF
>TRBJ2-7|TRBV6-6|TRBD2|few
TGTGCCAGCAGTTGGGGGAGCGGGAGGAGCTCCTACGAGCAGTACTTC
CASSWGSGRSSYEQYF
>TRBJ1-1|TRBV7-3|.|.
TGTGCCAGCAGCTTAATTCCGGGTGGGGGAACCACTGAAGCTTTCTTT
CASSLIPGGGTTEAFF
>TRBJ1-6|TRBV10-3|.|few
TGTGCCATCAGTGATTATCAGGGCGGGAATTCACCCCTCCACTTT
CAISDYQGGNSPLHF
>TRBJ1-1|TRBV19|.|.
TGTGCCAGTAGTCGATCCACCGAAGCTTTCTTT
CASSRSTEAFF
>TRBJ2-5|TRBV29-1|TRBD2|few
TGCAGCCTCACTAGCGGGGGGGAGACCCAGTACTTC
CSLTSGGETQYF
>TRBJ1-2|TRBV10-3|TRBD1|.
TGTGCCATCCTCCGGGACAGGGTTGAATATGGCTACACCTTC
CAILRDRVEYGYTF
>TRBJ2-7|TRBV7-3|TRBD1|many
TGTGCCAGCAGCCAGATCTGGCAGGGGGACCTCTCCGAGCAGTACTTC
CASSQIWQGDLSEQYF
>TRBJ1-6|TRBV15|.|.
TGTGCCACCAGCAGAGATCGTTGGGTCCCCAATTCACCCCTCCACTTT
CATSRDRWVPNSPLHF
>TRBJ2-5|TRBV5-4|TRBD1|.
TGTGCCAGCAGCACAGGGACAGGGAGTTACCAAGAGACCCAGTACTTC
CASSTGTGSYQETQYF
>TRBJ2-6|TRBV29-1|.|few
TGCAGCGTCCGAAGGAGGGGCACTGAAGCTTTC
CSVRRRGTEAF
>TRBJ2-7|TRBV30|TRBD2|.
TGTGCCTGGAGTGTTAGCGGGAACATACCTGGGGAGCAGTACTTC
CAWSVSGNIPGEQYF
>TRBJ1-2|TRBV10-3|.|many
TGTGCCATCAGTGATCGGGGCGAGGGTGGCTACACCTTC
CAISDRGEGGYTF
>TRBJ2-7|TRBV7-2|.|many
TGTGCCAGCAGCTTAGTAATAGGGGACGAGCAGTACTTC
CASSLVIGDEQYF
>TRBJ2-6|TRBV2|TRBD1|many
TGTGCCAGCAGCCTACAGGGGGTTGGGGCCAACGTCCTGACTTTC
CASSLQGVGANVLTF
>TRBJ2-1|TRBV20-1|TRBD2|.
TGCAGTGCTTTACTAGCGGGAAATAATGAGCAGTTCTTC
CSALLAGNNEQFF
>TRBJ1-2|TRBV19|.|many
TGTGCCAGTAGTCCCCTCTCAGTCAACTATGGCTACACCTTC
CASSPLSVNYGYTF
>TRBJ2-5|TRBV7-2|.|few
TGTGCCAGCAGCTTAGCTCGTAGAGAGACCCAGTACTTC
CASSLARRETQYF
>TRBJ2-7|TRBV5-1|.|few
TGCGCCAGCACCCCAATTGCAGGGGAAGAGCAGTACTTC
CASTPIAGEEQYF
>TRBJ2-2|TRBV11-2|.|.
TGTGCCAGCAGCGCAATCAGGTTGACGAACACCGGGGAGCTGTTTTTT
CASSAIRLTNTGELFF
>TRBJ2-3|TRBV20-1|TRBD1|.
TGCAGTGCTAGGGGGACAGGTCCTAGCCCCACAGATACGCAGTATTTT
CSARGTGPSPTDTQYF
>TRBJ2-7|TRBV7-9|.|many
TGTGCCAGCAGCCAGGGGCCGTGGGAGCAGTACTTC
CASSQGPWEQYF
>TRBJ1-1|TRBV7-2|.|few
TGTGCCAGCAGCGTAGTGGGCCTGAACACTGAAGCTTTCTTT
CASSVVGLNTEAFF
>TRBJ2-7|TRBV12-3/TRBV12-4|TRBD1|many
TGTGCCAGCAGACCCCGGGACAGCCACGAGCAGTACTTC
CASRPRDSHEQYF
>TRBJ2-7|TRBV6-5|TRBD1|few
TGTGCCAGCAGTTACAGGGGGCCATACCCCTACGAGCAGTACTTC
CASSYRGPYPYEQYF
>TRBJ2-3|TRBV7-8|.|few
TGTGCCAGCAGCCTACAGCGGCGTGGCACAGATACGCAGTATTTT
CASSLQRRGTDTQYF
>TRBJ1-1|TRBV24-1|.|.
TGTGCCAGCAGTTACTCAGAGCTTAACACTGAAGCTTTCTTT
CASSYSELNTEAFF
>TRBJ1-2|TRBV14|.|many
TGTGCCAGCAGCCAAGCCGGCAGGGGAAGCTATGGCTACACCTTC
CASSQAGRGSYGYTF
>TRBJ1-6|TRBV25-1|.|.
TGTGCCAGCAGCCCAGGGCATGACTCACCCCTCCACTTT
CASSPGHDSPLHF
>TRBJ2-2|TRBV19|TRBD1|.
TGTGCCAGTACCCGGACAGGGGCCGATAACACCGGGGAGCTGTTTTTT
CASTRTGADNTGELFF
>TRBJ2-7|TRBV18|.|.
TGTGCCAGCTCACCAACCCAGGGAGCCTCCTACGAGCAGTACTTC
CASSPTQGASYEQYF
>TRBJ1-6|TRBV15|TRBD1|once
TGTGCCACCAGCAGTTTATCGGGACAGGGAAATTCACCCCTCCACTTT
CATSSLSGQGNSPLHF